The 26 T cell receptor beta chains in this list originate from one sample, sequenced in a study of PD-L1 blockade in urothelial cancer. The method was immunoSEQ multiplex PCR; TCRdb's version includes in-frame clones alone and lacks a portion of them. The sample consists of some 77,000 clones, about 85% of them appearing once. The sample was PBMCs, taken around atezolizumab (anti-PD-L1) treatment. These receptors were obtained from a woman in her 70s with urothelial cancer.

The J gene is TRBJ1-5, the V gene TRBV4-2; possibly TRBD1 for D (6 bases). The germline CDR1 and CDR2 sequences are LGHNA and YNFKEQ. The CDR3 totals 10 residues. The DNA of the CDR3 is TGTCAGGGGCCCGATCAGCCCCAGCATTTT. Its translation: CQGPDQPQHF.

The chain is built from TRBV7-2 and TRBJ2-3, with 10 nucleotides matching TRBD2. This CDR3 comprises 17 residues. The V and J ends lost 5 bases and 2 bases, in that order; junction bases with no gene match: 10. In germline, CDR1 is SGHTA, CDR2 FQGNSA. The CDR3, as DNA: TGTGCCAGCAGCACCAGCATTCTAGCGGGGGACACAGATACGCAGTATTTT. Protein sequence: CASSTSILAGDTDTQYF.

This chain connects TRBV9 to TRBJ2-1; 9 bases are shared with TRBD2. Germline V CDR1 and CDR2: SGDLS, YYNGEE. The J segment lost 4 bases and the V segment lost 0 bases, leaving 2 bases of the junction unmatched. CDR3 length: 15 amino acids. The CDR3 region has the DNA TGTGCCAGCAGCGTAGGGCTAGCGGGGTACAATGAGCAGTTCTTC. This translates into CASSVGLAGYNEQFF. Complete variable domain (other parts from reference TRBV9 and TRBJ2-1): DSGVTQTPKHLITATGQRVTLRCSPRSGDLSVYWYQQSLDQGLQFLIQYYNGEERAKGNILERFSAQQFPDLHSELNLSSLELGDSALYFCASSVGLAGYNEQFFGPGTRLTVL.

This chain connects TRBV9 to TRBJ1-2; 7 bases are shared with TRBD1. Losses at the gene ends were 0 bases for V and 2 bases for J; bases not matched to a gene: 7. This CDR3 contains 16 residues. Germline V CDR1 and CDR2: SGDLS, YYNGEE. In DNA, the CDR3 is TGTGCCAGCAGCGTAGGTCAGGGGGGAAAAAACTATGGCTACACCTTC. It encodes CASSVGQGGKNYGYTF.

V usage is TRBV30 and J usage is TRBJ2-5; D gene uncertain. Germline V CDR1 and CDR2: GTSNPN, SVGIG (reference sequence). Deletions cut 4 bases from V and 4 bases from J, with 13 bases between. The CDR3 runs to 13 residues. As DNA, the CDR3 is TGTGCCTGGACCCCACTTGAGATAGAGACCCAGTACTTC. Translation gives CAWTPLEIETQYF.

This clone was counted once. The chain is built from TRBV7-2 and TRBJ1-4, with 11 nucleotides matching TRBD1. The ends lost 1 base at V and 7 bases at J; junction bases unmatched: 2. From germline, CDR1 is SGHTA and CDR2 FQGNSA. The CDR3 totals 15 residues. The CDR3 sequence: CASSLVGTGGEKLFF. In nucleotides, the CDR3 is TGTGCCAGCAGCTTAGTAGGGACAGGGGGTGAAAAACTGTTTTTT.

The gene calls are TRBV10-3 and TRBJ1-4; 7 bases fit TRBD1. V lost 10 bases to trimming and J lost 6 bases; unmatched junction nucleotides: 8. Germline CDR1 is ENHRY and CDR2 is SYGVKD. This CDR3 contains 13 residues. The CDR3 nucleotides read TGTGCCACTACTGCCGGACAGGATGAAAAACTGTTTTTT. Protein product: CATTAGQDEKLFF.

The V gene is TRBV6-5, the J gene TRBJ1-2; no clear D. Per the germline V gene, CDR1 is MNHEY and CDR2 is SVGAGI. The CDR3 has 14 amino acids. V shed 10 bases and J shed 8 bases, with 23 bases lying between them. CDR3 sequence reads: CATRRIIDLVGYTF. DNA for the CDR3: TGTGCCACCCGGAGGATAATAGACCTAGTGGGCTACACCTTC.

The chain uses TRBV10-2 and TRBJ2-2; D possibly corresponds to TRBD2 (6 bases). The V gene lost 4 bases and the J gene lost 7 bases, with 10 bases spanning the gap. This CDR3 is built from 13 residues. The germline CDR1 and CDR2 sequences are WSHSY and SAAADI. CDR3 sequence (DNA): TGCGCCAGCAGTGTTCGGGGAGGCGGGGAGCTGTTTTTT. This sequence encodes CASSVRGGGELFF.

The chain uses TRBV4-1 and TRBJ2-1, with 8 bases fitting TRBD2. The CDR3 contains 18 residues. With 0 bases clipped from V and 3 bases from J, the junction kept 10 bases outside the gene matches. Germline CDR1 MGHRA, CDR2 YSYEKL. The CDR3 sequence: CASSQDSTSGEIYNEQFF. DNA of the CDR3: TGCGCCAGCAGCCAAGATAGCACTAGCGGAGAAATCTACAATGAGCAGTTCTTC.

The genes are TRBV27 and TRBJ2-1; a possible D gene is TRBD2 (5 bases). The CDR3 is 14 residues long. Per the germline V gene, CDR1 is MNHEY and CDR2 is SMNVEV (reference sequence). The germline V and J ends were trimmed by 3 bases and 6 bases, with 12 bases remaining between them. This CDR3 reads CASSFLATGNEQFF. For the CDR3, the DNA is TGTGCCAGCAGTTTCCTAGCCACGGGCAATGAGCAGTTCTTC.

The V call is TRBV30, the J call TRBJ2-6, with a possible D match to TRBD1 (6 bases). The V end lost 0 bases, the J end lost 0 bases, and 9 bases lay between the germline ends. The CDR3 is 16 amino acids. Looked up from germline, CDR1 is GTSNPN and CDR2 is SVGIG (reference sequence). The CDR3 DNA follows: TGTGCCTGGAGTGTCGGACAGACCTCTGGGGCCAACGTCCTGACTTTC. This codes for CAWSVGQTSGANVLTF.

The gene calls are TRBV15 and TRBJ2-7, with D perhaps matching TRBD2 (7 bases). The germline CDR1 and CDR2 sequences are LNHNV and YYDKDF (reference sequence). Trimming removed 0 bases at V and 4 bases at J, with 22 bases between. This CDR3 has 18 amino acids. CDR3 residues: CATSREIPLRGGRYEQYF. In DNA, the CDR3 is TGTGCCACCAGCAGAGAAATACCGCTACGCGGGGGCCGGTACGAGCAGTACTTC.

V is TRBV27 and J is TRBJ1-1; D gene ambiguous. Germline CDR1 and CDR2: MNHEY and SMNVEV (reference sequence). The CDR3 length is 11 residues. V was cut by 7 bases and J by 4 bases, with 7 bases left in between. The CDR3 loop is CASTGSTEAFF. CDR3 sequence (DNA): TGTGCCAGCACGGGAAGCACTGAAGCTTTCTTT.

The J gene is TRBJ2-3, the V gene TRBV11-2; TRBD2 matches 8 bases. Germline V gives CDR1 SGHAT, CDR2 FQNNGV. V was pared by 5 bases and J by 1 base, with 8 bases of the junction left unmatched. The CDR3 is 16 residues long. The CDR3 nucleotides read TGTGCCAGCAGCCCCCAGGCGGGGGGTGGCACAGATACGCAGTATTTT. This translates into CASSPQAGGGTDTQYF.

CDR3 coding DNA: TGCAGTGCTAGCGCCCAGTACGAGCAGTACTTC. Translating it yields CSASAQYEQYF. The gene calls are TRBV20-1 and TRBJ2-7; D ambiguous. The CDR3 is made up of 11 amino acids. Trimming removed 3 bases from V and 4 bases from J, with 7 bases in between. Germline CDR1 is DFQATT and CDR2 is SNEGSKA (reference sequence).

The V and J genes are TRBV7-3 and TRBJ2-1, with 11 bases matching TRBD2. The junction had 7 bases not matched to a gene; V was cut back by 5 bases and J by 7 bases. The CDR3 is 15 amino acids. Germline V CDR1 and CDR2: SGHTA, FQGTGA. The CDR3 protein is CASSLTSGTGNEQFF. CDR3 bases: TGTGCCAGCAGCCTGACTAGCGGGACGGGGAATGAGCAGTTCTTC. The whole variable domain, remainder taken from reference TRBV7-3 and TRBJ2-1, is GAGVSQTPSNKVTEKGKYVELRCDPISGHTALYWYRQSLGQGPEFLIYFQGTGAADDSGLPNDRFFAVRPEGSVSTLKIQRTERGDSAVYLCASSLTSGTGNEQFFGPGTRLTVL.

This clone has only one observation. The chain has TRBV19 and TRBJ1-1; 7 nucleotides agree with TRBD1. V lost 4 bases and J lost 7; bases outside the gene matches: 6. CDR1 and CDR2 from the germline V gene are LNHDA and SQIVND (reference sequence). This CDR3 has 13 amino acids. The CDR3 bases are TGTGCCAGTAGTAACCACCGGGACAGTGAAGCTTTCTTT. Translating gives CASSNHRDSEAFF. The whole variable domain, remainder taken from reference TRBV19 and TRBJ1-1, is DGGITQSPKYLFRKEGQNVTLSCEQNLNHDAMYWYRQDPGQGLRLIYYSQIVNDFQKGDIAEGYSVSREKKESFPLTVTSAQKNPTAFYLCASSNHRDSEAFFGQGTRLTVV.

V usage is TRBV5-4 and J usage is TRBJ2-5; weak D call: TRBD1 (6 bases). V lost 4 bases and J 2 bases, leaving 12 bases between the germline ends. This CDR3 has 14 residues. CDR1 SGHNT and CDR2 YYREEE come from the germline V gene (reference sequence). The CDR3 protein is CASSRKQGQETQYF. Here the CDR3 DNA reads TGTGCCAGCAGCCGAAAACAGGGTCAAGAGACCCAGTACTTC.

This chain connects TRBV18 to TRBJ2-7; 7 bases line up with TRBD1. This CDR3 has 14 amino acids. The junction had 4 bases not matched to a gene; V was cut back by 4 bases and J by 1 base. Germline-derived CDR1 and CDR2 are KGHSH and LQKENI. The CDR3 is CASSRGDRSYEQYF. The DNA for the CDR3 is TGTGCCAGCTCACGAGGGGACAGATCCTACGAGCAGTACTTC.

The V and J genes are TRBV28 and TRBJ2-5, with D uncertain. The CDR3 totals 14 residues. The V gene lost 2 bases and the J gene lost 4 bases, with 11 bases spanning the gap. Looked up from germline, CDR1 is MDHEN and CDR2 is SYDVKM. CDR3 DNA sequence: TGTGCCAGCAGTTTAACAGTCTTCGGAGAGACCCAGTACTTC. Translating gives CASSLTVFGETQYF.

The V and J genes are TRBV6-6 and TRBJ2-5; 8 nucleotides match TRBD2. Germline trimming cut 0 bases from V and 5 bases from J; bases unmatched to any gene: 2. The CDR3 totals 14 residues. The V gene's germline CDR1 is MNHNY and CDR2 SVGAGI (reference sequence). The CDR3 region is CASSYSTSVETQYF. The CDR3 DNA reads TGTGCCAGCAGTTACTCGACTAGCGTCGAGACCCAGTACTTC.

This sequence joins TRBV30 and TRBJ1-2, with 9 bases aligning to TRBD1. This CDR3 is built from 14 residues. Germline V gene lookup returns CDR1 GTSNPN and CDR2 SVGIG (reference sequence). Trimming at V came to 2 bases and at J to 2 bases, leaving 3 bases not matched to a gene. In DNA form, the CDR3 reads TGTGCCTGGAGTCGGGACAGGGTCAACTATGGCTACACCTTC. It codes for CAWSRDRVNYGYTF.

J is TRBJ2-1 and V is TRBV27; 10 bases match TRBD2. Germline CDR1 and CDR2: MNHEY and SMNVEV (reference sequence). After removal of 8 bases from V and 3 bases from J, the junction contained 7 bases not matched to a gene. This CDR3 has 15 amino acids. The CDR3 region is CASGLLAGGYNEQFF. The CDR3 DNA reads TGTGCCAGCGGCTTATTAGCGGGAGGCTACAATGAGCAGTTCTTC.

Here the CDR3 reads CASSFLSTGSDTEAFF. The DNA for the CDR3 is TGCGCCAGCAGCTTTCTATCGACAGGGTCGGACACTGAAGCTTTCTTT. The chain combines TRBV5-1 with TRBJ1-1; 7 positions match TRBD1. J gave up 3 bases and V 2 bases, and 10 bases lay outside the gene matches. CDR1 is SGHRS, CDR2 YFSETQ, per germline. The length of the CDR3 is 16 residues.

CDR3 nucleotide sequence: TGTGCCTGGGGTGGGACAGGGAGGTTCACAGATACGCAGTATTTT. This sequence encodes CAWGGTGRFTDTQYF. The chain recombines TRBV30 with TRBJ2-3; the match to TRBD1 covers 9 bases. With 5 bases clipped from V and 2 bases from J, the junction kept 8 bases outside the gene matches. Germline lookup yields CDR1 GTSNPN and CDR2 SVGIG (reference sequence). The CDR3 consists of 15 residues.